A single TCR beta chain is shown here with its context. Its antigen is not known. The record originates from a study of shared clonotypes between healthy human individuals. The germline V gene has CDR1 MNHEY and CDR2 SMNVEV (reference sequence). The CDR3 is made up of 14 amino acids. The germline V and J ends were trimmed by 0 bases and 3 bases, with 6 bases remaining between them. Study outcomes and limitations: Among non-shared clonotypes, generation probabilities were lower than among those shared by all four donors. Around 5% was the fraction of naive CD4 clonotypes found shared across a few donors. Clonotype sharing among donors, it was expected, would be affected by sequencing depth.

Sequencing was performed with immunoSEQ multiplex PCR; in TCRdb, only in-frame clones are kept and a portion is missing. The sample includes about 640,000 clones, 60% to 80% of them seen just once. The split of CD4+ cells yielded CD45RA+ naive and CD45RA-negative memory subsets. Sequencing input: memory CD4+ T cells sorted from blood. Described subset: CD45RA-negative fraction. The rearrangement uses TRBV27 and TRBJ1-5; tentative D call: TRBD1 (5 bases). The source of this sequence is a woman in her twenties or thirties in good health. CDR3 residues: CASSLSDNNQPQHF. CDR3 coding DNA: TGTGCCAGCAGTTTATCGGACAACAATCAGCCCCAGCATTTT.